The 19 T cell receptor beta chains below were found in one sample sequenced in a study of cytomegalovirus exposure and HLA in healthy donors. The PCR employed 60 Vbeta primers together with 13 Jbeta primers. Sequencing used immunoSEQ multiplex PCR; TCRdb keeps in-frame clones, though not all of them. The sample yields roughly 150,000 clones, 75% to 80% seen once. Sequencing was done on a sample of PBMCs. These receptors were taken from a young man in good health and CMV-seronegative.

In nucleotides, the CDR3 is TGTGCCAGCAGCCGCCCGCGCGAGCAGTACTTC. As protein: CASSRPREQYF. The V and J genes are TRBV14 and TRBJ2-7; no definite D call. The length of the CDR3 is 11 residues. The germline V and J ends were trimmed by 4 bases and 6 bases, with 7 bases remaining between them. Germline V gives CDR1 SGHDN, CDR2 FVKESK. Full variable domain (missing parts from reference TRBV14 and TRBJ2-7): EAGVTQFPSHSVIEKGQTVTLRCDPISGHDNLYWYRRVMGKEIKFLLHFVKESKQDESGMPNNRFLAERTGGTYSTLKVQPAELEDSGVYFCASSRPREQYFGPGTRLTVT.

This chain uses TRBV7-8 with TRBJ2-7; TRBD1 matches 8 bases. V lost 1 base and J lost 2; bases outside the gene matches: 7. CDR3 length: 16 residues. Germline CDR1 is SGHVS and CDR2 is FQNEAQ. CDR3 region: CASSLGGQGAPYEQYF. Here the CDR3 DNA reads TGTGCCAGCAGCTTAGGAGGGCAGGGGGCTCCCTACGAGCAGTACTTC.

The chain combines TRBV2 with TRBJ1-2, with a possible D match to TRBD1 (5 bases). Trimming took off 6 bases at V and 4 bases at J, with 18 bases between the two ends. The CDR3 covers 15 residues. Germline V gives CDR1 SNHLY, CDR2 FYNNEI. CDR3 in amino acids: CASSLGGGTLYGYTF. Here the CDR3 DNA reads TGTGCCAGCAGCCTCGGGGGGGGAACCCTCTATGGCTACACCTTC. Together with reference TRBV2 and TRBJ1-2, the CDR3 gives the full variable domain: EPEVTQTPSHQVTQMGQEVILRCVPISNHLYFYWYRQILGQKVEFLVSFYNNEISEKSEIFDDQFSVERPDGSNFTLKIRSTKLEDSAMYFCASSLGGGTLYGYTFGSGTRLTVV.

J is TRBJ2-5 and V is TRBV5-1, with D hard to call. The V gene lost 2 bases and the J gene lost 2 bases, with 13 bases spanning the gap. CDR3 length equals 15 residues. CDR1 is SGHRS and CDR2 is YFSETQ in the germline V gene. The chain's CDR3 is CASSFLGELQETQYF. The CDR3 DNA follows: TGCGCCAGCAGCTTTTTGGGTGAACTACAAGAGACCCAGTACTTC.

The chain recombines TRBV7-8 with TRBJ2-2, with TRBD1 matching 10 bases. V trimming: 4 bases; J trimming: 6 bases; junction bases outside the gene matches: 5. This CDR3 has 15 residues. In germline, CDR1 is SGHVS, CDR2 FQNEAQ. The CDR3 region has the DNA TGTGCCAGCAGCTACCGGGACAGGGGTGCCGGGGAGCTGTTTTTT. This gives the protein CASSYRDRGAGELFF.

J is TRBJ2-3 and V is TRBV7-9; 7 bases fit TRBD2. V was pared by 3 bases and J by 7 bases, with 10 bases of the junction left unmatched. The CDR3 contains 15 residues. Germline V gene lookup returns CDR1 SEHNR and CDR2 FQNEAQ (reference sequence). The CDR3: CASSFQDGGSYTQYF. The CDR3 bases are TGTGCCAGCAGCTTTCAGGACGGGGGGTCGTATACGCAGTATTTT.

The rearrangement links TRBV19 to TRBJ1-5; no reliable D call. V gave up 5 bases and J gave up 3 bases, with 11 bases separating them. Per germline, CDR1 LNHDA and CDR2 SQIVND (reference sequence). The CDR3 has 14 residues. The CDR3 DNA sequence: TGTGCCAGTAGTCAACGACAAGCCAATCAGCCCCAGCATTTT. Protein product: CASSQRQANQPQHF.

The V call is TRBV5-4, the J call TRBJ2-5; 8 nucleotides line up with TRBD2. The V gene's germline CDR1 is SGHNT and CDR2 YYREEE (reference sequence). V shed 2 bases and J 1 base; nucleotides not matched to a gene: 4. The CDR3 length is 15 residues. The CDR3 DNA follows: TGTGCCAGCAGCTTAACTAGCGGTTTCCAAGAGACCCAGTACTTC. This encodes CASSLTSGFQETQYF. Filled out from reference TRBV5-4 and TRBJ2-5, the complete variable domain reads ETGVTQSPTHLIKTRGQQVTLRCSSQSGHNTVSWYQQALGQGPQFIFQYYREEENGRGNFPPRFSGLQFPNYSSELNVNALELDDSALYLCASSLTSGFQETQYFGPGTRLLVL.

This clone was seen only a few times. The DNA for the CDR3 is TGCAGCGTTCGTGTAGCGGGAGGTTACCCCTACGAGCAGTACTTC. Translating it yields CSVRVAGGYPYEQYF. This chain uses TRBV29-1 with TRBJ2-7; 10 nucleotides match TRBD2. J gave up 2 bases and V 5 bases, and 9 bases lay outside the gene matches. The CDR3 has 15 amino acids. The germline V gene encodes CDR1 SQVTM and CDR2 ANQGSEA.

This clone was seen only once. The chain recombines TRBV6-5 with TRBJ2-5, with 7 bases identical to TRBD1. CDR3 size: 13 residues. J gave up 2 bases and V 6 bases, and 3 bases lay outside the gene matches. In germline, CDR1 is MNHEY, CDR2 SVGAGI. CDR3 region: CASRGTAQETQYF. In DNA, the CDR3 is TGTGCCAGCAGGGGGACAGCGCAAGAGACCCAGTACTTC.

This rearrangement joins TRBV13 to TRBJ2-1; 10 nucleotides agree with TRBD2. Germline CDR1 PRHDT, CDR2 FYEKMQ (reference sequence). V lost 1 base to trimming and J lost 4 bases; unmatched junction nucleotides: 1. The CDR3 is 15 amino acids. CDR3 in amino acids: CASSLELAGYNEQFF. The CDR3 bases are TGTGCCAGCAGCTTAGAACTAGCGGGGTACAATGAGCAGTTCTTC.

The V call is TRBV19, the J call TRBJ2-7; 10 bases are a match to TRBD2. With 5 bases clipped from V and 3 bases from J, the junction kept 19 bases outside the gene matches. CDR1 is LNHDA and CDR2 is SQIVND in the germline V gene (reference sequence). This CDR3 contains 19 residues. The CDR3 region has the DNA TGTGCCAGTAGTCAAACCTTCTACCTGACTAGCGGGCACGACTACGAGCAGTACTTC. Protein: CASSQTFYLTSGHDYEQYF. The full variable domain, with the rest looked up from reference TRBV19 and TRBJ2-7, is DGGITQSPKYLFRKEGQNVTLSCEQNLNHDAMYWYRQDPGQGLRLIYYSQIVNDFQKGDIAEGYSVSREKKESFPLTVTSAQKNPTAFYLCASSQTFYLTSGHDYEQYFGPGTRLTVT.

This chain joins TRBV10-3 and TRBJ2-2; 11 nucleotides line up with TRBD2. The CDR3 extends over 17 amino acids. The germline gives CDR1 ENHRY, CDR2 SYGVKD. J was trimmed by 4 bases and V by 6 bases; bases with no gene match: 10. CDR3 bases: TGTGCCATCAGCCCAGTTACTAGCGGGAGTTTCACCGGGGAGCTGTTTTTT. Translating gives CAISPVTSGSFTGELFF.

V and J are TRBV6-1 and TRBJ2-1; 7 bases map to TRBD2. CDR1 MNHNS and CDR2 SASEGT come from the germline V gene. Germline trimming cut 6 bases from V and 4 bases from J; bases unmatched to any gene: 3. There are 13 residues in the CDR3. The CDR3 region is CASRMREYNEQFF. CDR3 in DNA: TGTGCCAGCAGGATGCGGGAGTACAATGAGCAGTTCTTC.

With regard to this clone: Mismatch with germline at one junction end may stem from a read error. The chain joins TRBV5-4 to TRBJ2-3; 9 bases are a match to TRBD2. The CDR3 is 19 residues long. Germline V gene data show CDR1 as SGHNT and CDR2 as YYREEE (reference sequence). The CDR3 sequence is CASSFHPSGKTTDTQGYGF. The CDR3 nucleotides read TGTGCCAGCAGCTTTCACCCTAGCGGGAAGACCACAGATACGCAAGGGTATGGTTTT.

The chain combines TRBV18 with TRBJ1-1; no definite D call. This CDR3 comprises 13 residues. Germline CDR1 KGHSH, CDR2 LQKENI. Deletions cut 4 bases from V and 1 base from J, with 7 bases between. The CDR3 bases are TGTGCCAGCTCACAGGACTCGAACACTGAAGCTTTCTTT. It yields the protein CASSQDSNTEAFF.

There are a few counts of this clone. Other DNA sequences within the sample encode an identical CDR3. The rearrangement joins TRBV28 to TRBJ2-7, with TRBD1 matching 10 bases. Trimming cost V 4 bases and J 2 bases; bases outside gene matches: 5. CDR3 length: 15 residues. Per germline, CDR1 MDHEN and CDR2 SYDVKM. CDR3 in DNA: TGTGCCAGCAGTTCCCCGGGACAGGGGACCTACGAGCAGTACTTC. Protein sequence: CASSSPGQGTYEQYF.

Worth noting for this clone: A junction boundary mismatches the germline segment, possibly from a read error. The chain couples TRBV7-7 to TRBJ2-1, with D hard to call. The CDR3 loop spans 13 amino acids. Germline values: CDR1 SSHAT, CDR2 FNYEAQ (reference sequence). The CDR3 DNA is TGTGCTAGCAGCTTAGGTCAACTGAGTGAGCAGTTCTTC. Its protein product is CASSLGQLSEQFF.

The chain employs TRBV5-1 and TRBJ2-1, with 9 positions matching TRBD2. Per the germline V gene, CDR1 is SGHRS and CDR2 is YFSETQ. CDR3 length: 15 amino acids. V was pared by 5 bases and J by 3 bases, with 6 bases of the junction left unmatched. In nucleotides, the CDR3 is TGCGCCAGCAGTTGGACAGCGGGAGGCTACAATGAGCAGTTCTTC. This translates into CASSWTAGGYNEQFF. Full variable domain (remainder filled in from reference TRBV5-1 and TRBJ2-1): KAGVTQTPRYLIKTRGQQVTLSCSPISGHRSVSWYQQTPGQGLQFLFEYFSETQRNKGNFPGRFSGRQFSNSRSEMNVSTLELGDSALYLCASSWTAGGYNEQFFGPGTRLTVL.